A selection of T cell receptor beta chains follows, all from one sample in a study of CD8 T cells in Susac syndrome. TCRdb redid the calling of the immunoSEQ multiplex PCR reads with MiXCR, one entry per CDR3 protein. The sample lists around 140,000 distinct CDR3 sequences, approximately 95% seen once, with 0.075% to 0.1% in the top ten. Sequencing was done on a sample of CD4+ T cells from PBMCs. Receptors originate from a human donor in good health. The CDR3 runs from the conserved cysteine through the conserved F or W. Fields, in order: clone size, V gene, CDR3 length, J gene, D gene, CDR3 DNA, CDR3 protein. The D gene is left open where the match is weak. Where a row states a size, it is once, few, many or the class of an expanded clone; other rows omit it.

.,TRBV7-8,15,TRBJ2-7,TRBD2,TGTGCCAGCAGCTACCTCCAGCCTAGCGGGATGGAGCAGTACTTC,CASSYLQPSGMEQYF
.,TRBV7-9,15,TRBJ2-7,TRBD1,TGTGCCAGCAGCTTAGCGAGGGACAGCTCCTACGAGCAGTACTTC,CASSLARDSSYEQYF
.,TRBV19,17,TRBJ2-2,TRBD1,TGTGCCAGTAGTATCTTGCCGGGACAGGGGAACACCGGGGAGCTGTTTTTT,CASSILPGQGNTGELFF
.,TRBV20-1,13,TRBJ1-2,.,TGCAGTGCTACCGACCTCACAGGGTCTGGCTACACCTTC,CSATDLTGSGYTF
.,TRBV20-1,11,TRBJ2-7,TRBD1,TGCAGTGGGGACAGGACCTACGAGCAGTACTTC,CSGDRTYEQYF
few,TRBV5-4,14,TRBJ2-3,.,TGTGCCAGCAGCTTGGACAGCGGCACAGATACGCAGTATTTT,CASSLDSGTDTQYF
.,TRBV5-1,15,TRBJ1-5,TRBD1,TGCGCCAGCAGCTTGGACAGGGGGCCCGGGCAGCCCCAGCATTTT,CASSLDRGPGQPQHF
.,TRBV20-1,14,TRBJ2-3,.,TGCAGTGCCACGGCTTTGGAATACACAGATACGCAGTATTTT,CSATALEYTDTQYF
.,TRBV7-9,12,TRBJ2-1,.,TGTGCCAGCAGCCCAGACTACAATGAGCAGTTCTTC,CASSPDYNEQFF
.,TRBV3-1,18,TRBJ1-2,.,TGTGCCAGCAGCGATTACTCAGGGACCGCACGGACGAACTATGGCTACACCTTC,CASSDYSGTARTNYGYTF
once,TRBV6-4,13,TRBJ2-1,.,TGTGCCAGCAGTGATTCCCCATACAATGAGCAGTTCTTC,CASSDSPYNEQFF
.,TRBV24-1,15,TRBJ2-7,.,TGTGCCACCAGTGGACTAAGCGACCGCACCTACGAGCAGTACTTC,CATSGLSDRTYEQYF
.,TRBV4-2,20,TRBJ2-7,TRBD2,TGTGCCAGCAGCCAAGATATCCCCGGGACTAGCGGGGGATCCGCCTACGAGCAGTACTTC,CASSQDIPGTSGGSAYEQYF
.,TRBV18,16,TRBJ2-5,TRBD2,TGTGCCAGCTCACCCGGACTAGTCCCGTACCAAGAGACCCAGTACTTC,CASSPGLVPYQETQYF
.,TRBV7-9,15,TRBJ2-1,TRBD1,TGTGCCAGCAGCCCAACCCGACAGGGCTACAATGAGCAGTTCTTC,CASSPTRQGYNEQFF
.,TRBV6-6,14,TRBJ2-1,TRBD1,TGTGCCAGCAGTACCAGACAGGGGTACAATGAGCAGTTCTTC,CASSTRQGYNEQFF
.,TRBV18,14,TRBJ1-2,.,TGTGCCAGCTCACCACGGGACACCAACTATGGCTACACCTTC,CASSPRDTNYGYTF
.,TRBV20-1,14,TRBJ2-3,.,TGCAGTGCTAGAAAGGGGGTCGGCACAGATACGCAGTATTTT,CSARKGVGTDTQYF